These 20 T cell receptor beta chains share one sample of origin, sequenced in a study of preoperative IRX-2 immunotherapy in early breast cancer. Treatment described: preoperative locoregional IRX-2 cytokine immunotherapy. Clones were read by immunoSEQ multiplex PCR, and TCRdb kept only the in-frame ones, dropping some. Among more than 20,000 clones listed, about 83% were seen once. The sequencing used lymph node tissue, collected before IRX-2 immunotherapy. Every receptor here comes from a human donor with breast cancer.

The chain links TRBV28 to TRBJ1-2, with D possibly TRBD1 on 5 matching bases. The CDR3 is made up of 13 amino acids. The V gene's germline CDR1 is MDHEN and CDR2 SYDVKM. V was shortened by 5 bases and J by 8 bases, with 15 bases between the two germline ends. This CDR3 is CASSTREREGYTF. In nucleotides, the CDR3 is TGTGCCAGCAGTACCAGGGAAAGAGAAGGCTACACCTTC.

This chain links TRBV23-1 with TRBJ2-1; 9 bases align to TRBD2. TRBV23-1 is known as an ORF, though its function is uncertain. The CDR3 length is 15 residues. V was pared by 6 bases and J by 7 bases, with 10 bases of the junction left unmatched. As DNA, the CDR3 is TGCGCCAGCAGCTTGTCAGGGACTAGCCTTAATGAGCAGTTCTTC. Its protein product is CASSLSGTSLNEQFF.

The chain employs TRBV11-3 and TRBJ2-7; D may match TRBD1 or TRBD2 (5 bases each). CDR1 is SGHNT, CDR2 YENEEA, per germline. CDR3 length equals 14 residues. V shed 3 bases and J shed 3 bases, with 12 bases lying between them. CDR3 loop: CASSFSGPLYEQYF. CDR3 DNA sequence: TGTGCCAGCAGCTTTTCGGGACCCCTCTACGAGCAGTACTTC.

The chain couples TRBV28 to TRBJ1-1; 8 nucleotides align to TRBD1. V shed 7 bases and J 2 bases; nucleotides not matched to a gene: 9. CDR1 and CDR2 from the germline V gene are MDHEN and SYDVKM. The CDR3 is 15 amino acids. CDR3 nucleotides: TGTGCCAGCACCCCCCTTGGGACAGGAAACACTGAAGCTTTCTTT. As protein: CASTPLGTGNTEAFF. The entire variable domain, with the rest obtained from reference TRBV28 and TRBJ1-1, is as follows: DVKVTQSSRYLVKRTGEKVFLECVQDMDHENMFWYRQDPGLGLRLIYFSYDVKMKEKGDIPEGYSVSREKKERFSLILESASTNQTSMYLCASTPLGTGNTEAFFGQGTRLTVV.

This clone was counted between two and nine times. The genes are TRBV11-3 and TRBJ2-2, with 10 bases aligning to TRBD1. CDR3 length: 16 residues. The junction had 3 bases not matched to a gene; V was cut back by 3 bases and J by 2 bases. Germline assignment: CDR1 SGHNT and CDR2 YENEEA. The CDR3 DNA sequence: TGTGCCAGCAGCTTGGGACAGGGGCTAAACACCGGGGAGCTGTTTTTT. Its translation: CASSLGQGLNTGELFF. The full variable domain, rest sourced from reference TRBV11-3 and TRBJ2-2, is EAGVVQSPRYKIIEKKQPVAFWCNPISGHNTLYWYLQNLGQGPELLIRYENEEAVDDSQLPKDRFSAERLKGVDSTLKIQPAELGDSAVYLCASSLGQGLNTGELFFGEGSRLTVL.

This clone occurred once. The chain uses TRBV6-7 and TRBJ1-2; possible D gene TRBD1, 6 bases. TRBV6-7 is flagged as an ORF with uncertain function. The CDR3 is 14 amino acids. The V gene lost 0 bases and the J gene lost 7 bases, with 12 bases spanning the gap. For the CDR3, the DNA is TGTGCCAGCAGTTACTCCCGGGGGGCAGGTGGCTACACCTTC. Residues: CASSYSRGAGGYTF.

V usage is TRBV6-8 and J usage is TRBJ1-6; TRBD1 is a possible D gene (6 bases). Trimming took off 4 bases at V and 9 bases at J, with 16 bases between the two ends. Germline loops: CDR1 MNHGY, CDR2 SAAAGT. The CDR3 runs 15 residues. The CDR3 region is CASSSKGVASSPLHF. CDR3 nucleotide sequence: TGTGCCAGCAGTTCTAAGGGGGTTGCGAGTTCACCCCTCCACTTT.

This clone came up a few times. The chain is built from TRBV6-8 and TRBJ1-2; possible D gene TRBD1, 5 bases. Germline V gene sequence: CDR1 MNHGY, CDR2 SAAAGT. The V end lost 6 bases, the J end lost 4 bases, and 15 bases lay between the germline ends. The CDR3 totals 14 residues. The CDR3 protein is CASSQGDSSYGYTF. The CDR3 nucleotides are TGTGCCAGCAGCCAGGGTGATAGTAGCTATGGCTACACCTTC.

This clone was picked up a small number of times. V is TRBV11-3 and J is TRBJ1-6; D unclear. Germline assignment: CDR1 SGHNT and CDR2 YENEEA. Trimming removed 4 bases at V and 9 bases at J, with 16 bases between. The CDR3 contains 15 residues. CDR3 coding DNA: TGTGCCAGCAGCTCCGGGCTTAAAATGGGTTCACCCCTCCACTTT. Translating it yields CASSSGLKMGSPLHF.

The genes are TRBV6-8 and TRBJ2-7; TRBD1 matches at 9 bases. The germline V gene encodes CDR1 MNHGY and CDR2 SAAAGT. The V gene end was trimmed by 7 bases and the J gene end by 3 bases; junction bases not matched to a gene: 10. The CDR3 extends over 15 amino acids. CDR3 in DNA: TGTGCCAGCAAACCTTCCGGGACAGGGTTCTACGAGCAGTACTTC. Translated, it gives CASKPSGTGFYEQYF.

This clone was counted a few times. The chain recombines TRBV28 with TRBJ2-3, with D possibly matching TRBD2 (5 bases). The CDR3 has 13 amino acids. Germline V lookup: CDR1 MDHEN, CDR2 SYDVKM. V shed 2 bases and J shed 4 bases, with 7 bases lying between them. The DNA for the CDR3 is TGTGCCAGCAGTTTAGAAGCGGCAGATACGCAGTATTTT. It encodes CASSLEAADTQYF.

V and J are TRBV11-3 and TRBJ2-7; D is perhaps TRBD2 (5 bases). Germline assignment: CDR1 SGHNT and CDR2 YENEEA. Trimming stripped 1 base from V and 4 bases from J, with 11 bases between. The CDR3 has 14 amino acids. The CDR3 sequence: CASSLVASSYEQYF. The CDR3 nucleotides are TGTGCCAGCAGCTTAGTGGCTAGCTCTTACGAGCAGTACTTC. The full variable domain, in which reference TRBV11-3 and TRBJ2-7 provide the parts outside the CDR3, is EAGVVQSPRYKIIEKKQPVAFWCNPISGHNTLYWYLQNLGQGPELLIRYENEEAVDDSQLPKDRFSAERLKGVDSTLKIQPAELGDSAVYLCASSLVASSYEQYFGPGTRLTVT.

The rearrangement links TRBV18 to TRBJ2-2; maybe TRBD1 (5 bases). This CDR3 has 15 residues. Germline V lookup: CDR1 KGHSH, CDR2 LQKENI. The V end lost 3 bases, the J end lost 4 bases, and 12 bases lay between the germline ends. The chain's CDR3 is CASSPIQGGTGELFF. DNA for the CDR3: TGTGCCAGCTCACCTATCCAGGGCGGCACCGGGGAGCTGTTTTTT.

This chain joins TRBV6-8 and TRBJ2-7, with D hard to call. V dropped 3 bases and J dropped 5 bases, with 11 bases sitting between them. Germline loops: CDR1 MNHGY, CDR2 SAAAGT. The CDR3 consists of 13 residues. CDR3: CASSYNVFDEQYF. DNA of the CDR3: TGTGCCAGCAGTTATAACGTTTTCGACGAGCAGTACTTC.

The chain carries TRBV5-1 and TRBJ2-1; 8 nucleotides line up with TRBD2. The germline V gene has CDR1 SGHRS and CDR2 YFSETQ. Germline trimming cut 0 bases from V and 9 bases from J; bases unmatched to any gene: 8. The CDR3 totals 15 residues. The CDR3 loop reads CASSLAGTRSGEQFF. The CDR3 DNA reads TGCGCCAGCAGCTTGGCCGGGACTAGATCGGGTGAGCAGTTCTTC.

The V gene is TRBV11-3, the J gene TRBJ2-5; TRBD2 matches at 11 bases. The germline CDR1 and CDR2 sequences are SGHNT and YENEEA. This CDR3 is 15 amino acids long. V trimming: 4 bases; J trimming: 2 bases; junction bases outside the gene matches: 3. CDR3 DNA: TGTGCCAGCAGCTCTGTAGCGGGGGGGCAAGAGACCCAGTACTTC. Its protein is CASSSVAGGQETQYF.

The chain has TRBV18 and TRBJ1-2, with TRBD1 matching 7 bases. The germline V gene encodes CDR1 KGHSH and CDR2 LQKENI. This CDR3 has 13 residues. V shed 4 bases and J 6 bases; nucleotides not matched to a gene: 5. CDR3 region: CASSQTGVDGYTF. For the CDR3, the DNA is TGTGCCAGCTCACAAACAGGGGTAGATGGCTACACCTTC.

The chain recombines TRBV6-8 with TRBJ1-5, with TRBD1 as a possible D gene (6 bases). The CDR3 contains 16 residues. The V end lost 6 bases, the J end lost 4 bases, and 19 bases lay between the germline ends. Per germline, CDR1 MNHGY and CDR2 SAAAGT. DNA for the CDR3: TGTGCCAGCAGCCCCGGACAGTTGGGGGTTAATCAGCCCCAGCATTTT. Its protein product is CASSPGQLGVNQPQHF.

The rearrangement joins TRBV28 to TRBJ2-7; D might be TRBD1 (5 bases). CDR3 length equals 16 residues. V was cut by 1 base and J by 3 bases, with 16 bases left in between. CDR1 MDHEN and CDR2 SYDVKM come from the germline V gene. The CDR3 sequence: CASSLSLAGLNYEQYF. As DNA, the CDR3 is TGTGCCAGCAGTTTATCCCTCGCAGGGCTCAACTACGAGCAGTACTTC.

The chain links TRBV28 to TRBJ1-4; D not resolved. Looked up from germline, CDR1 is MDHEN and CDR2 is SYDVKM. This CDR3 contains 18 residues. V dropped 3 bases and J dropped 0 bases, with 17 bases sitting between them. The CDR3 region is CASSLQPNILATNEKLFF. For the CDR3, the DNA is TGTGCCAGCAGTTTGCAACCCAACATACTTGCAACTAATGAAAAACTGTTTTTT.